This TCR beta chain was sequenced for a study of blood T cells in healthy people across ages. Study-wide points: Fewer expanded clones and more diversity marked long-lived versus aged donors.

This clonotype came up many times. The target antigen is unknown. For the second PCR, which ran for 7 to 11 cycles, a sample-barcoded 5' primer and a J-beta primer mix were used. All cDNA molecules were each tagged by a template-switch adaptor with 12 random nucleotides. A single record per CDR3 protein comes from TCRdb applying MiXCR to the 5' RACE reads. This sample has roughly 1,700,000 distinct CDR3 sequences; under 30% occur once, and the top ten carry approximately 7.7%. CDR3 length: 13 amino acids. V was clipped by 7 bases and J by 2 bases, with 10 bases between them. The chain joins TRBV12-3 or TRBV12-4 to TRBJ2-3; no clear D gene. The receptor was derived from a woman aged 25-40 years in good health. The specimen was blood. CDR3 nucleotides: TGTGCCAGCATTAAAACCAACACAGATACGCAGTATTTT. It encodes CASIKTNTDTQYF.